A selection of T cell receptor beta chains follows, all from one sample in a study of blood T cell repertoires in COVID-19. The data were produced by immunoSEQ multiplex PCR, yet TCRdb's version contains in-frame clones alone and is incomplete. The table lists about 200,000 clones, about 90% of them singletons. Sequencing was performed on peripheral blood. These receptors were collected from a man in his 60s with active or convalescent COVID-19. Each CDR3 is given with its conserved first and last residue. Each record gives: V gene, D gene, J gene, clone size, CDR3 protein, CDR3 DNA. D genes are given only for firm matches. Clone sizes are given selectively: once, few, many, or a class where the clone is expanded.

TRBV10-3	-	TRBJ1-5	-	CAIGGPSNQPQHF	TGTGCCATCGGTGGGCCTAGCAATCAGCCCCAGCATTTT
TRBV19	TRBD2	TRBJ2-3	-	CASSYNQLAGSTDTQYF	TGTGCCAGTAGTTATAACCAACTAGCGGGGAGCACAGATACGCAGTATTTT
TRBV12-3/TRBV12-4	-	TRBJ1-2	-	CASSVSGNYGYTF	TGTGCCAGCAGCGTATCAGGGAATTATGGCTACACCTTC
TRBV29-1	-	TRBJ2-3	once	CSVGAGTDTQYF	TGCAGCGTTGGAGCCGGCACAGATACGCAGTATTTT
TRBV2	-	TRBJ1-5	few	CASSANRVEQPQHF	TGTGCCAGCAGTGCCAACAGGGTAGAGCAGCCCCAGCATTTT
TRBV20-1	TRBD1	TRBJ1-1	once	CSRQGDTEAFF	TGCAGTAGACAGGGGGACACTGAAGCTTTCTTT
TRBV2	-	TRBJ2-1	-	CASSVQASSYNEQFF	TGTGCCAGCAGTGTACAGGCGAGCTCCTACAATGAGCAGTTCTTC
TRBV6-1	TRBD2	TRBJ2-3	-	CASSEEVGGALDTQYF	TGTGCCAGCAGTGAAGAGGTCGGGGGGGCCTTGGATACGCAGTATTTT
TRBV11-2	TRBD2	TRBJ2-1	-	CASSSPQAGGPNEQFF	TGTGCCAGCAGCTCCCCACAGGCGGGGGGGCCGAATGAGCAGTTCTTC
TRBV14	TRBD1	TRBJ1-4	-	CASSRTGSNEKLFF	TGTGCCAGCTCTCGGACAGGATCTAATGAAAAACTGTTTTTT
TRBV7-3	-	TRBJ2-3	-	CASSRVGDTQYF	TGTGCCAGCTCCCGGGTGGGAGATACGCAGTATTTT
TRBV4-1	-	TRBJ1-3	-	CASSQDYVAGGTGNTIYF	TGCGCCAGCAGCCAAGATTATGTGGCCGGAGGGACTGGAAACACCATATATTTT
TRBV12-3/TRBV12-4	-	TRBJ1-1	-	CASSFRVATEAFF	TGTGCCAGCAGTTTCCGGGTGGCCACTGAAGCTTTCTTT
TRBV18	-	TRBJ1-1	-	CASSQGSGPMNTEAFF	TGTGCCAGCTCCCAGGGGTCCGGTCCCATGAACACTGAAGCTTTCTTT
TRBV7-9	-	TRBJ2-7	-	CASSLAGQAPYEQYF	TGTGCCAGCAGCTTAGCGGGCCAGGCCCCATACGAGCAGTACTTC
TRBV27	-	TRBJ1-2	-	CASSLDTSYGYTF	TGTGCCAGCAGCCTTGACACGAGCTATGGCTACACCTTC
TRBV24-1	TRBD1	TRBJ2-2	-	CATSEPGQGDTGELFF	TGTGCCACCAGTGAACCCGGACAGGGGGACACCGGGGAGCTGTTTTTT
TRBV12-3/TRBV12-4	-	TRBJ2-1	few	CASTLGSRAKQFF	TGTGCCAGCACCTTGGGGAGCCGGGCAAAGCAGTTCTTC
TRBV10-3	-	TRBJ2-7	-	CAISESQGPYEQYF	TGTGCCATCAGTGAGTCGCAGGGGCCCTACGAGCAGTACTTC
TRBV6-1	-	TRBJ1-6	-	CASSEVTAGNSPLHF	TGTGCCAGCAGTGAAGTGACGGCCGGGAATTCACCCCTCCACTTT
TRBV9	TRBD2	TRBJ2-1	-	CASSVDLAGNYNEQFF	TGTGCCAGCAGCGTAGACCTAGCGGGGAACTACAATGAGCAGTTCTTC
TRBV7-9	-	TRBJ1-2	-	CASSLVRGFNYGYTF	TGTGCCAGCAGCTTAGTCAGGGGTTTTAACTATGGCTACACCTTC
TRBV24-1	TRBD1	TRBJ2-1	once	CATSDIGQGGYNEQFF	TGTGCCACCAGTGATATCGGACAGGGGGGGTACAATGAGCAGTTCTTC
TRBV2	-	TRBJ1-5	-	CASSAGTLTYQPQHF	TGTGCCAGCAGTGCCGGGACACTCACATATCAGCCCCAGCATTTT
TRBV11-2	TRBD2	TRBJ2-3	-	CASSRSGGSDTQYF	TGTGCCAGCAGCCGCAGCGGGGGGTCGGATACGCAGTATTTT
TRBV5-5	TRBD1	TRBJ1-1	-	CASSPGQGLLTEAFF	TGTGCCAGCAGCCCGGGACAGGGGTTACTCACTGAAGCTTTCTTT
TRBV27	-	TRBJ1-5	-	CASSLSGTMNQPQHF	TGTGCCAGCAGTTTATCGGGGACAATGAATCAGCCCCAGCATTTT